This T cell receptor (beta chain) was recovered during a study of blood T cell repertoires in COVID-19. Whole-study context: COVID-19 samples collected from the United States, Italy and Spain covered acute and convalescent phases. PBMCs, B-cell-depleted T cells, or T cells were the source of the cDNA or gDNA that made up the material.

Measured with immunoSEQ multiplex PCR; TCRdb has only the in-frame clones, and not every one. This sample carries tens of thousands of clones, about four fifths of them seen once, and the ten largest clones take 28%. Germline CDR1 reads GTSNPN; CDR2 reads SVGIG (reference sequence). The CDR3 covers 14 residues. V lost 3 bases, J lost 4 bases, and 12 bases lay in between. This clonotype was obtained from a man in his 70s with acute or convalescent COVID-19. The V and J genes are TRBV30 and TRBJ2-2; D is perhaps TRBD1 (6 bases). Sequenced material: peripheral blood. The CDR3 loop is CAWRQGGSTGELFF. CDR3 DNA: TGTGCCTGGAGACAGGGTGGTAGCACCGGGGAGCTGTTTTTT.